Sequencing of this T cell receptor (beta chain) was carried out in a study of blood T cell repertoires in COVID-19. During active infection, Seattle patients enrolled and were then monitored through disease. In the original workflow: Reference gene primer amplification in the assay estimated nucleated cell counts. The table came from immunoSEQ multiplex PCR; TCRdb's copy has only in-frame clones and leaves some out. The DNA gave D and trimming, while V, J and clone size come from that table. This table has roughly 170,000 clones, about four fifths appearing once. The germline V and J ends were trimmed by 3 bases and 8 bases, with 10 bases remaining between them. The CDR3 is 13 amino acids. Germline-derived CDR1 and CDR2 are ENHRY and SYGVKD.

This clonotype was sampled from a woman between 55 and 75 years old with COVID-19, enrolled during active disease. The sequenced sample was peripheral blood. The chain joins TRBV10-3 to TRBJ1-4; D perhaps matches TRBD1 (5 bases). CDR3 amino acids: CAISESAGEKLFF. DNA of the CDR3: TGTGCCATCAGTGAATCGGCAGGGGAAAAACTGTTTTTT.